This TCR beta chain is from a study of shared clonotypes between healthy human individuals. Points from the study as a whole: The sampled material consisted only of blood, and tissue repertoires are likely to differ. Naive subsets generally had larger estimated richness than memory subsets. Few donors limited the genetic and exposure-history diversity represented.

Only one count was recorded for this clone. Its antigen remains unidentified. Trimming cost V 3 bases and J 6 bases; bases outside gene matches: 9. The germline CDR1 and CDR2 sequences are PRHDT and FYEKMQ (reference sequence). CDR3 size: 15 residues. Naivety among CD8 cells was defined by CD45RO negativity and positive CCR7 selection, thereby excluding terminally differentiated effector memory CD45RA+ cells. Among the donors, all were Caucasian adults who lived in Nashville, Tennessee. TCRdb keeps only in-frame clones here, not all; method: immunoSEQ multiplex PCR. The sample consists of about 2.1 million clones, roughly 93% of them appearing once.

The sequencing input was naive CD8+ T cells from PBMCs. The sequence was obtained from a man aged 18 to 35 in good health. Some clones in this sample may be carry-over from other donors' samples. This chain uses TRBV13 with TRBJ2-7; TRBD2 matches at 9 bases. The CDR3 loop reads CASSFSLREGLEQYF. The CDR3 nucleotides read TGTGCCAGCAGCTTTTCTCTGCGGGAGGGCCTCGAGCAGTACTTC.